The source of this TCR beta chain is a study of T cell responses to AZD1222 COVID-19 vaccine. Germline V gene sequence: CDR1 SGDLS, CDR2 YYNGEE. The length of the CDR3 is 15 residues. V was clipped by 3 bases and J by 4 bases; unmatched bases: 9. This clone was seen only once. Clones were read by immunoSEQ multiplex PCR, and TCRdb kept only the in-frame ones, dropping some. The repertoire holds some 130,000 clones, with about nine tenths as singletons. The TCR comes from an adult in good health. This specimen consisted of peripheral blood, obtained on day 0 of AZD1222 vaccination. This rearrangement joins TRBV9 to TRBJ2-5; the match to TRBD2 covers 7 bases. The CDR3 region has the DNA TGTGCCAGCAGCGAATCAGCGGGGAGGGGAGAGACCCAGTACTTC. This sequence encodes CASSESAGRGETQYF.